This entry describes one TCR beta chain. No antigen is known for it. Libraries were prepared by immunoSEQ multiplex PCR; TCRdb keeps only in-frame clonotypes and omits some of them. The table has about 150,000 clones, nearly 90% seen once; the top ten hold 4.5% to 6.5%. This record belongs to a study of T cell responses to AZD1222 COVID-19 vaccine. Findings and limits, study-wide: Donors were largely white British and mainly female; clonal diversity was possibly underestimated.

Per germline, CDR1 LNHDA and CDR2 SQIVND (reference sequence). The junction had 6 bases not matched to a gene; V was cut back by 10 bases and J by 4 bases. This CDR3 region has 13 residues. This specimen consisted of peripheral blood, obtained on day 0 of AZD1222 vaccination. The source of this sequence is an adult in good health. This rearrangement joins TRBV19 to TRBJ2-3, with 9 bases fitting TRBD2. CDR3 in DNA: TGTGCCACAGCGGCGGGGGGGGCAGATACGCAGTATTTT. It encodes CATAAGGADTQYF.